This record covers a single T cell receptor beta chain. Its antigen has not been determined. No quality values exist for individual bases; no much larger clone is one base distant. Eligible patients were adults with ileal or ileocolonic Crohn's disease who had an indication for ileocolonic resection. Whole ileal mucosal biopsies were stored frozen at -80°C before DNA extraction. A TRizol-based method was used to extract genomic DNA from the frozen whole biopsies, and the DNA was quantified with a NanoDrop 2000 spectrophotometer. The CDR3 has 12 amino acids, counting the end cysteine and phenylalanine. Solely the CDR3 DNA is kept, with 36 bases framed from the first base. Trimming removed 6 bases from V and 7 bases from J; the gene matches leave 5 bases unexplained. CDR1 and CDR2 are read off the germline V gene (reference sequence) as LNHDA and SQIVND. For commercial TCRB immunosequencing, about 500 nanograms of biopsy DNA were submitted for each sample. A two-step, amplification bias-controlled multiplex PCR was used by Adaptive Biotechnology to amplify CDR3 regions from genomic DNA. Primers covering every V and J gene segment were used in the first PCR, while barcodes and Illumina adapters were added in the second PCR. CDR3 libraries were sequenced using an Illumina instrument. In the paper's pipeline: Analysis combined the vendor-provided pipelines with custom analysis of raw data in R/Bioconductor under R version 3.3.0. Clonality, which ranges from 0 to 1, was calculated as the inverse of the normalised Shannon entropy across all productive clones. High-frequency clones were defined as the repertoire share of the top 100 clones, retaining only clones passing a 95% confidence test. Overlap between samples was measured with the Morisita-Horn index, while repertoire diversity was measured with the Simpson index. As stored in TCRdb, this immuneACCESS dataset retains in-frame rearrangements with V and J assigned. A fraction of the clones does not appear; measured against another copy, unresolved V genes explain less than half of the discrepancy, and the remainder lacks a known reason. V and J calls plus clone size are reproduced from that table; the DNA served to infer D and trimming. The sample table contains just over 7,000 clones; only one count was recorded for 80% to 95% of them. The ten largest clonotypes hold about 1.6% of the sample.

This entry comes from a study of T cell repertoires in ileal Crohn's disease (dated by TCRdb to between 2018 and 2020). For the wider study: The median duration of disease was approximately 8.3 years, and at the time of surgery about 35% of patients were active smokers. Endoscopic postoperative recurrence was defined by a Rutgeerts score above i0. Every patient underwent surgery because of a complication, which was stricturing disease in roughly 61% and penetrating disease in around 39%. TCR repertoire analysis was performed in around 61 Crohn's disease patients drawn from a prospective multicentre cohort. The study was conducted in parallel with a multicentre cohort that was designed to identify predictors of early endoscopic recurrence following ileocolonic resection. Roughly half of the patients were given postoperative therapy, with 18 on anti-TNF agents and under 13 on thiopurines. A total of roughly 170 mucosal samples from roughly 60 patients were sequenced, with samples obtained at several locations on the surgical specimen and at postoperative endoscopy.

Results the study describes overall, beyond this receptor: Only a subgroup of patients, of unstated size, had mucosal CD4 and CD8 T cells sorted and sequenced. Higher percentages of high-frequency clones at the time of surgery were linked to endoscopic recurrence, and every patient with clonality above 26.8% (18/57) had recurrence. Patients who were active smokers at surgery had a significantly higher proportion of clonal expansions than non-smokers (roughly 27% vs 19%, p=0.02). More high-frequency clones were carried by sorted CD8 T cells than by CD4 T cells, suggesting that mucosal expansions were mainly CD8.

Sequences were obtained from ileal tissue. This TCR was sampled from an adult with Crohn's disease. This receptor chain uses TRBV19 and TRBJ1-2; 7 central bases correspond to TRBD1. The DNA is as follows: TGTGCCAGTAGACGGGACAGTGGTGGCTACACCTTC. This yields the protein CASRRDSGGYTF.